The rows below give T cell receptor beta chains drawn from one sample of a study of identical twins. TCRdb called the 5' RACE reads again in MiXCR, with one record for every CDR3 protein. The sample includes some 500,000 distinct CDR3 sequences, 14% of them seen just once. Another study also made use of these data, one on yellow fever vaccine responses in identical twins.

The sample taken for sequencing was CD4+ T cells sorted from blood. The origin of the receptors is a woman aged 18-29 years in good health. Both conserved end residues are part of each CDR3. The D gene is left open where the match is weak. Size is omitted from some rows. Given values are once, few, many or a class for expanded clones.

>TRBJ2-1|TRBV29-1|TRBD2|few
CSGSGRAGGEQFF
TGCAGCGGAAGCGGGAGGGCTGGGGGTGAGCAGTTCTTC
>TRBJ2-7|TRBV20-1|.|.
CSARSTSLLTYEQYF
TGCAGTGCTAGATCTACTTCACTCCTCACCTACGAGCAGTACTTC
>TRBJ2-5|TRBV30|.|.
CAWSLGSGQETQYF
TGTGCCTGGAGTCTCGGGAGCGGACAAGAGACCCAGTACTTC
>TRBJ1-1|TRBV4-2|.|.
CASTPLDRNTEAFF
TGTGCCAGCACCCCGTTGGACAGGAACACTGAAGCTTTCTTT
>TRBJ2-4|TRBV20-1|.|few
CSADRETKNIQYF
TGCAGTGCTGACCGGGAAACCAAAAACATTCAGTACTTC
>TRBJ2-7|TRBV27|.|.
CASMGRDDYEQYF
TGTGCCAGCATGGGTAGGGACGACTACGAGCAGTACTTC
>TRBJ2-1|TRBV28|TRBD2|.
CASSLAGGEKFF
TGTGCCAGCAGCTTAGCGGGAGGGGAAAAGTTCTTC
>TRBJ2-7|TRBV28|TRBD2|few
CASGPPAGARGGEQYF
TGTGCCAGCGGTCCCCCAGCGGGGGCCCGTGGGGGCGAGCAGTACTTC
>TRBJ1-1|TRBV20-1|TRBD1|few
CSARDDYYKTGMNTEAFF
TGCAGTGCTAGAGACGATTACTACAAGACAGGGATGAACACTGAAGCTTTCTTT
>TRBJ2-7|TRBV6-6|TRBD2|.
CASTKTDPGGPYF
TGTGCCAGCACCAAGACAGACCCGGGAGGTCCGTACTTC
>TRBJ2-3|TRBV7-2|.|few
CAVGITTDTQYF
TGTGCCGTCGGGATAACCACAGATACGCAGTATTTT
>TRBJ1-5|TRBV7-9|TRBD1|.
CASSPGQGKKQVQHF
TGTGCCAGCAGCCCGGGACAGGGAAAGAAGCAGGTCCAGCATTTT
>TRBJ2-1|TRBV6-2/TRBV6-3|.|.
CASSPDQGAVKFF
TGTGCCAGCAGTCCAGACCAGGGAGCGGTCAAGTTCTTC
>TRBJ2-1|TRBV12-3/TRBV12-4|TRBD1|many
CASRPGQDNNEQFF
TGTGCCAGCAGACCGGGACAGGATAACAATGAGCAGTTCTTC
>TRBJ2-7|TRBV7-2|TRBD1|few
CASSLTRDREYYNF
TGTGCCAGCAGCTTAACCCGGGACAGGGAGTATTATAACTTC
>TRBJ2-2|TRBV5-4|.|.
CASSLGGLPSTGELFF
TGTGCCAGCAGCTTGGGAGGCTTGCCAAGCACCGGGGAGCTGTTTTTT
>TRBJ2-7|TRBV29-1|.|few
CSVMLASGYEQYF
TGCAGCGTTATGCTAGCGTCAGGGTACGAGCAGTACTTC
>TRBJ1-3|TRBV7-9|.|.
CASSLAAGSGNTIYF
TGTGCCAGCAGCTTAGCGGCAGGGTCTGGAAACACCATATATTTT
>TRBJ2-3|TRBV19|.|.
CAISNGLGGTDTQYF
TGTGCCATTTCGAATGGACTGGGAGGCACAGATACGCAGTATTTT
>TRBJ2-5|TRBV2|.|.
CACCFRGASQETQYF
TGTGCCTGCTGCTTTCGGGGGGCAAGCCAGGAGACCCAGTACTTC
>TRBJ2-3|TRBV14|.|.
CASSPALTDTQYF
TGTGCCAGCAGCCCGGCGCTCACAGATACGCAGTATTTT
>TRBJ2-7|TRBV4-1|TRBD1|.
CASSRDRGLVEQYF
TGCGCCAGCAGCCGAGACAGGGGGTTGGTCGAGCAGTACTTC
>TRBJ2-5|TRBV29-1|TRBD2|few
CSVFRSSGEGETQYF
TGCAGCGTCTTCCGTTCGTCGGGGGAGGGAGAGACCCAGTACTTC
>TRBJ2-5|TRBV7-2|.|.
CASSRNRNQETQYF
TGTGCCAGCAGCCGGAACAGAAACCAAGAGACCCAGTACTTC
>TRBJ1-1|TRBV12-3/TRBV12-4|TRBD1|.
CASRKQGALGTEAFF
TGTGCCAGCAGGAAACAGGGGGCGCTGGGCACTGAAGCTTTCTTT
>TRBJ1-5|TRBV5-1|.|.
CASSRGGDGQPQHF
TGCGCCAGCAGTAGGGGGGGGGACGGTCAGCCCCAGCATTTT
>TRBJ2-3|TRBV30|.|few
CAWTVGTDTQYF
TGTGCCTGGACTGTGGGGACAGATACGCAGTATTTT
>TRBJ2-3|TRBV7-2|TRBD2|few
CASSMISGGALDTQYF
TGTGCCAGCAGCATGATCAGCGGGGGGGCATTAGATACGCAGTATTTT
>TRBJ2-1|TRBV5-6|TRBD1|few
CASSLPGQGKQFF
TGTGCCAGCAGCTTGCCGGGACAGGGGAAGCAGTTCTTC
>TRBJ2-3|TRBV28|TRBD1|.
CASSLDRAIGTDTQYF
TGTGCCAGCAGTCTCGACAGGGCCATAGGGACAGATACGCAGTATTTT
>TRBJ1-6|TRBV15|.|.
CATSRATGRGNSPLHF
TGTGCCACCAGCAGAGCCACAGGCAGGGGTAATTCACCCCTCCACTTT
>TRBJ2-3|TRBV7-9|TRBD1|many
CASSRGQPTDTQYF
TGTGCCAGCAGCCGGGGACAGCCGACAGATACGCAGTATTTT
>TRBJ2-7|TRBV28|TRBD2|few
CASSSPGTSGRDYEQYF
TGTGCCAGCAGTTCCCCCGGGACTAGCGGGAGGGATTACGAGCAGTACTTC
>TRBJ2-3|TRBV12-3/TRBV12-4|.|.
CASSFMRGKDTDTQYF
TGTGCCAGCAGTTTTATGAGGGGAAAGGATACAGATACGCAGTATTTT
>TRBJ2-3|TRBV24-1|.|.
CATSDSHAPGFRGVTDTQYF
TGTGCCACCAGTGATTCCCACGCTCCGGGCTTCAGGGGTGTAACAGATACGCAGTATTTT
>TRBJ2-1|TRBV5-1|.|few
CASSLGQEGNEQFF
TGCGCCAGCAGCTTGGGACAAGAGGGCAATGAGCAGTTCTTC
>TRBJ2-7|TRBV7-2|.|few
CASSAGTSTYEQYF
TGTGCCAGCAGCGCCGGGACAAGTACCTACGAGCAGTACTTC
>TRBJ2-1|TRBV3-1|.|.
CASRKVGSSYNEQFF
TGTGCCAGCAGGAAAGTGGGGAGCTCCTACAATGAGCAGTTCTTC
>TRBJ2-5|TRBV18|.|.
CASSRSWGGVETQYF
TGTGCCAGCTCACGGAGTTGGGGCGGCGTGGAGACCCAGTACTTC
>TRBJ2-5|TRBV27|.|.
CASSLSVSRQETQYF
TGTGCCAGCAGTTTATCGGTATCTAGGCAAGAGACCCAGTACTTC
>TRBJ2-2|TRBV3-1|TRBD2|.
CASSQYRLAINGELFF
TGTGCCAGCAGCCAATATCGACTAGCGATCAACGGGGAGCTGTTTTTT
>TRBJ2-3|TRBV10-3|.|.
CAIRAGTSPTDTQYF
TGTGCCATCAGAGCCGGGACAAGTCCCACAGATACGCAGTATTTT
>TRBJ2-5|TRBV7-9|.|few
CASGTGLYQETQYF
TGTGCCAGCGGAACGGGGCTTTACCAAGAGACCCAGTACTTC
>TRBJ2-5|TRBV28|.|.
CASSLVGETQETQYF
TGTGCCAGCAGTTTAGTGGGGGAGACACAAGAGACCCAGTACTTC
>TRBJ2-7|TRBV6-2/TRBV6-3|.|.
CASGITGREQYF
TGTGCCAGCGGAATCACGGGTCGGGAGCAGTACTTC
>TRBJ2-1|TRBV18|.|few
CASSPDRRRNEQFF
TGTGCCAGCTCACCTGATCGGAGAAGGAATGAGCAGTTCTTC
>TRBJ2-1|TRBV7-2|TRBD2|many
CASSSFGTSGSNEQFF
TGTGCCAGCAGCTCCTTTGGGACTAGCGGGAGCAATGAGCAGTTCTTC
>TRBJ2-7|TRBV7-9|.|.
CASSSPGGQRVTEQYF
TGTGCCAGCAGCTCACCTGGGGGACAGCGGGTTACCGAGCAGTACTTC
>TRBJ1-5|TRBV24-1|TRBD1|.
CATSDHGQGSQPQHF
TGTGCCACCAGTGACCACGGACAGGGATCACAGCCCCAGCATTTT
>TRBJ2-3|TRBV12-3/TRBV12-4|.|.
CASREAGPGLDTQYF
TGTGCCAGCAGAGAAGCGGGCCCGGGTCTGGATACGCAGTATTTT
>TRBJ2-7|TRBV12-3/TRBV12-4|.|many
CASSPGPSSQYF
TGTGCCAGCAGTCCGGGGCCGTCGTCACAGTACTTC
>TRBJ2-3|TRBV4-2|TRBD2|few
CASSQDLGSSGSARGDTQYF
TGTGCCAGCAGCCAAGATCTTGGGTCTAGCGGGAGCGCGAGGGGAGATACGCAGTATTTT
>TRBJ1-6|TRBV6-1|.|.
CASSGQLYSPLHF
TGTGCCAGCAGCGGGCAGTTATATTCACCCCTCCACTTT
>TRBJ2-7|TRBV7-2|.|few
CASSLAGAKNEQYF
TGTGCCAGCAGCTTAGCGGGAGCGAAGAACGAGCAGTACTTC
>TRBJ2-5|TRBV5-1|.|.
CASSFTDKETQYF
TGCGCCAGCAGCTTTACGGACAAAGAGACCCAGTACTTC
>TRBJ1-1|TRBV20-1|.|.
CSAMLAGLHTEAFF
TGCAGTGCTATGCTAGCAGGGTTGCACACTGAAGCTTTCTTT
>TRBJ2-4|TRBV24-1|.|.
CATSENVGQNIQYF
TGTGCCACCAGTGAAAATGTGGGACAAAACATTCAGTACTTC
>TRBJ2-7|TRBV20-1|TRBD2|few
CSARDLAGRASEQYF
TGCAGTGCTAGAGATTTAGCGGGAAGGGCTTCGGAGCAGTACTTC
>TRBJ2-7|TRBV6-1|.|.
CASNRGIGTYEQYF
TGTGCCAGCAACAGAGGAATTGGGACCTACGAGCAGTACTTC
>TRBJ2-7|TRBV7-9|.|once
CASSLAGTGVRNEQYF
TGTGCCAGCAGCTTAGCGGGGACGGGGGTCAGGAACGAGCAGTACTTC